Presented here are 10 T cell receptor beta chains from one specimen sequenced in a study of pediatric ulcerative colitis. The method was immunoSEQ multiplex PCR; TCRdb's version includes in-frame clones alone and lacks a portion of them. Of fewer than 30,000 clones in the sample, 65% to 80% were seen once. One to two pinch biopsies were taken from the rectum during colonoscopy. The sample taken for sequencing was gut tissue. Receptor source: a boy aged 10-17 years with severe ulcerative colitis.

V and J are TRBV11-2 and TRBJ2-3, with D perhaps matching TRBD2 (6 bases). Germline V CDR1 and CDR2: SGHAT, FQNNGV. This CDR3 is built from 15 residues. Trimming removed 4 bases from V and 2 bases from J, with 13 bases in between. The CDR3 region is CASSSDGLHTDTQYF. The CDR3 DNA reads TGTGCCAGCAGCTCAGACGGACTACACACAGATACGCAGTATTTT.

This clone was detected once. The J gene is TRBJ1-1, the V gene TRBV23-1; 9 positions match TRBD1. TRBV23-1 is classed as an ORF, of uncertain function. J gave up 4 bases and V 3 bases, and 6 bases lay outside the gene matches. CDR3 length equals 15 residues. The CDR3 bases are TGCGCCAGCAGTCACGCCGACAGGGGGGCCACTGAAGCTTTCTTT. Residues: CASSHADRGATEAFF.

This clone was recorded once. The genes are TRBV12-1 and TRBJ1-2. TRBV12-1 is given as a pseudogene. The CDR3 sequence is 12 residues long. The CDR3 is CASSPEAGRYTF. CDR3 coding DNA: TGTGCCAGCAGCCCAGAGGCCGGGCGCTACACCTTC.

This chain links TRBV28 with TRBJ1-4, with D tentatively TRBD1 (5 bases). Germline V lookup: CDR1 MDHEN, CDR2 SYDVKM. This CDR3 has 14 residues. The germline V and J ends were trimmed by 8 bases and 8 bases, with 18 bases remaining between them. The CDR3 DNA reads as TGTGCCAGCTTGGGGACCGATAAGGGGGAAAAACTGTTTTTT. Translation: CASLGTDKGEKLFF.

The CDR3 sequence is CASSLLVSMQQYF. The CDR3 DNA reads as TGTGCCAGCAGCTTACTCGTTTCTATGCAGCAGTACTTC. This sequence joins TRBV7-2 and TRBJ2-7; D ambiguous. The CDR3 has 13 residues. Looked up from germline, CDR1 is SGHTA and CDR2 is FQGNSA. V lost 2 bases and J 8 bases, leaving 13 bases between the germline ends.

The chain joins TRBV6-6 to TRBJ1-2, with D perhaps TRBD1 (5 bases). Trimming took 0 bases from V and 6 from J, leaving 11 bases between them. This CDR3 has 14 amino acids. Germline V gene lookup returns CDR1 MNHNY and CDR2 SVGAGI (reference sequence). Here the CDR3 DNA reads TGTGCCAGCAGTTACTCGACTATACAGGATGGCTACACCTTC. It yields the protein CASSYSTIQDGYTF.

The chain combines TRBV5-8 with TRBJ2-3; 13 nucleotides agree with TRBD2. The germline gives CDR1 SGHTS, CDR2 YDEGEE. Unmatched junction bases numbered 0, after V lost 2 bases and J lost 3 bases. CDR3 size: 15 residues. This CDR3 reads CASSLLAGGTDTQYF. The CDR3 DNA follows: TGTGCCAGCAGCTTACTAGCGGGAGGGACAGATACGCAGTATTTT.

This sequence joins TRBV9 and TRBJ2-7, with unresolved D. Deletions cut 4 bases from V and 7 bases from J, with 9 bases between. Germline CDR1 and CDR2: SGDLS and YYNGEE. This CDR3 contains 11 residues. CDR3 sequence reads: CASSSTAEQYF. DNA for the CDR3: TGTGCCAGCAGCTCCACAGCAGAGCAGTACTTC.

This clone was counted a few times. The gene calls are TRBV5-1 and TRBJ1-1; D might be TRBD1 (6 bases). Between the trimmed V and J ends, which lost 0 bases and 1 base, there was a span of 10 bases. The germline V gene encodes CDR1 SGHRS and CDR2 YFSETQ. The CDR3 is 15 residues long. CDR3 bases: TGCGCCAGCAGCTTGGGGGCGACAGGGAACACTGAAGCTTTCTTT. As protein: CASSLGATGNTEAFF.

This chain uses TRBV7-3 with TRBJ2-1; 7 positions agree with TRBD2. This CDR3 has 16 residues. The V gene's germline CDR1 is SGHTA and CDR2 FQGTGA. V gave up 3 bases and J gave up 8 bases; unmatched junction bases: 13. CDR3 in amino acids: CASSFFGRTRSDEQFF. CDR3 DNA: TGTGCCAGCAGCTTTTTCGGAAGGACTAGGTCCGATGAGCAGTTCTTC. The full variable domain, completed using reference TRBV7-3 and TRBJ2-1, is GAGVSQTPSNKVTEKGKYVELRCDPISGHTALYWYRQSLGQGPEFLIYFQGTGAADDSGLPNDRFFAVRPEGSVSTLKIQRTERGDSAVYLCASSFFGRTRSDEQFFGPGTRLTVL.